This T cell receptor beta chain comes out of a study of T-cell reconstitution after alpha-beta-depleted transplantation in children. Germline CDR1 DFQATT, CDR2 SNEGSKA (reference sequence). With V trimmed by 5 bases and J by 0 bases, 14 bases remained unmatched. The length of the CDR3 is 18 residues. Whole-study results and caveats: The study traced high day-60 TCRbeta diversity in some patients to surviving recipient T cells and thymic progenitors.

This clonotype was seen at least ten times. Its antigen is not known. Researchers prepared the TCRbeta library using unique molecular identifiers, the study reports. Each CDR3 protein gets one entry after TCRdb re-called the PCR reads with MiXCR. The profile shows 250,000 to 300,000 distinct CDR3 sequences, roughly a tenth of them singletons. The chain joins TRBV20-1 to TRBJ2-4, with 9 bases that match TRBD2. The TCR comes from a boy under three years old with acute myeloid leukemia, due to receive a stem cell transplant. The sequences come from PBMCs, collected before TCRalphabeta/CD19-depleted stem cell transplant. CDR3: CSAPQREDWYAAKNIQYF. The CDR3 coding sequence is TGCAGTGCTCCACAGCGGGAGGATTGGTATGCAGCCAAAAACATTCAGTACTTC.